This T cell receptor beta chain was profiled in a study of blood T cell repertoires in COVID-19. TCRdb keeps only in-frame clones here, not all; method: immunoSEQ multiplex PCR. The sample records about 64,000 clones, 65% to 90% being singletons. Trimming removed 6 bases at V and 0 bases at J, with 10 bases between. Germline CDR1 SGDLS, CDR2 YYNGEE. The CDR3 has 15 residues. The TCR sequence derives from a woman in her sixties with acute or convalescent COVID-19. The sample was peripheral blood. The J gene is TRBJ1-6, the V gene TRBV9, with a possible D match to TRBD1 (5 bases). The CDR3 nucleotides are TGTGCCAGCAACCGGGGGAGCTCCTATAATTCACCCCTCCACTTT. This translates into CASNRGSSYNSPLHF.